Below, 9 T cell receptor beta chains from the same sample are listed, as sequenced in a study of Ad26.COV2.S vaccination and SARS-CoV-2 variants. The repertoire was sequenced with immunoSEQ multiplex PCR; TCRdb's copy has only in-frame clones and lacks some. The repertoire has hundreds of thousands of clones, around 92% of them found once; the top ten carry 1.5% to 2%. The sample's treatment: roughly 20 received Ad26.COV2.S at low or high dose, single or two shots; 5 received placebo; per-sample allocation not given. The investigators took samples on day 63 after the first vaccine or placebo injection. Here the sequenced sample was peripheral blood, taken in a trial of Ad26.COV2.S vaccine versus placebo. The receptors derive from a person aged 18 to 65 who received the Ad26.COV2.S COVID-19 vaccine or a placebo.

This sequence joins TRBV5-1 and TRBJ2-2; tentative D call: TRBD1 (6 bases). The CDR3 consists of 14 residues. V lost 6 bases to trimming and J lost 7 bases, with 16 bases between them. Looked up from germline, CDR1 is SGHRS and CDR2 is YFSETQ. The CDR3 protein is CASTLGQGLGELFF. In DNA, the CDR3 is TGCGCCAGCACCCTTGGTCAGGGGCTCGGGGAGCTGTTTTTT. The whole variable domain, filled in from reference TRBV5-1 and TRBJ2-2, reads KAGVTQTPRYLIKTRGQQVTLSCSPISGHRSVSWYQQTPGQGLQFLFEYFSETQRNKGNFPGRFSGRQFSNSRSEMNVSTLELGDSALYLCASTLGQGLGELFFGEGSRLTVL.

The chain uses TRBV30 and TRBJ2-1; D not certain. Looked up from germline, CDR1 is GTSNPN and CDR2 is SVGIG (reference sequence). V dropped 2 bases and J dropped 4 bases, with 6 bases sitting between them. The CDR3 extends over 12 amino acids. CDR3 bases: TGTGCCTGGAGTTACGGTTACAATGAGCAGTTCTTC. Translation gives CAWSYGYNEQFF.

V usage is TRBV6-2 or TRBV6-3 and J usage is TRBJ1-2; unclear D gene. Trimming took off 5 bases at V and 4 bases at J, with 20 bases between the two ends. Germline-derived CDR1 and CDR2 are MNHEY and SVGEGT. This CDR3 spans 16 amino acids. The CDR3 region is CASSRTAPPRAYGYTF. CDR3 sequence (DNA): TGTGCCAGCAGTCGCACTGCCCCTCCAAGGGCCTATGGCTACACCTTC.

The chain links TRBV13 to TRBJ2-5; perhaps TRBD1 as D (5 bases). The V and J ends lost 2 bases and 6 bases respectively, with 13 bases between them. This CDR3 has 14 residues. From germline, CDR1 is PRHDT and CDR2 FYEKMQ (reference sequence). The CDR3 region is CASSLFGRVKTQYF. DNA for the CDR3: TGTGCCAGCAGCTTATTCGGCAGGGTGAAGACCCAGTACTTC. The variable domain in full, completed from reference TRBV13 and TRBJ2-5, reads AAGVIQSPRHLIKEKRETATLKCYPIPRHDTVYWYQQGPGQDPQFLISFYEKMQSDKGSIPDRFSAQQFSDYHSELNMSSLELGDSALYFCASSLFGRVKTQYFGPGTRLLVL.

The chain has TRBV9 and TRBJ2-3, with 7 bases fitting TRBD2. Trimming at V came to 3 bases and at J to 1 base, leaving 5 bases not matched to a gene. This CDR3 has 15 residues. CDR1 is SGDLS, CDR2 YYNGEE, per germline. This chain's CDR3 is CASSAHAGGTDTQYF. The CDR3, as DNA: TGTGCCAGCAGCGCCCACGCGGGGGGCACAGATACGCAGTATTTT.

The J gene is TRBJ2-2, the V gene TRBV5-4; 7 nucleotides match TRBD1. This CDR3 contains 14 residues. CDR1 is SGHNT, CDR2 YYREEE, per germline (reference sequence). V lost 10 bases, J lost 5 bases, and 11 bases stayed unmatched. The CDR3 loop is CAVVEQGTTGELFF. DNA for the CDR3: TGTGCCGTCGTTGAACAGGGGACGACCGGGGAGCTGTTTTTT.

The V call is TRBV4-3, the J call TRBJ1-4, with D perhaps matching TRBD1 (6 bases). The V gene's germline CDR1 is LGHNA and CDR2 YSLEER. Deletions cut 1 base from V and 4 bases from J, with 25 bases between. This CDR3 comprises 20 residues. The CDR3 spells CASSQVLLRQGLLGNEKLFF. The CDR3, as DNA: TGCGCCAGCAGCCAAGTGCTTCTGAGGCAGGGGCTTCTTGGTAATGAAAAACTGTTTTTT.

The CDR3 sequence is CAWSTGVANEKLFF. CDR3 nucleotide sequence: TGTGCCTGGAGCACAGGTGTCGCTAATGAAAAACTGTTTTTT. The chain recombines TRBV30 with TRBJ1-4; a possible D gene is TRBD1 (5 bases). With 3 bases removed from V and 3 bases from J, the gap between germline ends came to 11 bases. Per germline, CDR1 GTSNPN and CDR2 SVGIG (reference sequence). The CDR3 is 14 residues long.

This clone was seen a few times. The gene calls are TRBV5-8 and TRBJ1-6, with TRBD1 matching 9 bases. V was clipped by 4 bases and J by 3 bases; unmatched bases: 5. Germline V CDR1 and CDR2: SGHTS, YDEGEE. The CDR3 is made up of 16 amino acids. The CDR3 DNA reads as TGTGCCAGCAGCATGGGACAGGGAAACTATAATTCACCCCTCCACTTT. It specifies CASSMGQGNYNSPLHF.